These 27 T cell receptor beta chains originate from one sample sequenced in a study of shared clonotypes between healthy human individuals. Clones were sequenced by immunoSEQ multiplex PCR, and TCRdb holds only the in-frame ones, with some missing. The data contain under 600,000 clones, over 75% of them singletons. The sequencing sample was made of PBMCs. All receptors derive from a woman aged 40 to 50 in good health. Some clones in this sample may be carry-over from other donors' samples.

This clone showed up just a few times. The gene calls are TRBV9 and TRBJ1-1; D not certain. CDR3 length: 16 residues. Germline-derived CDR1 and CDR2 are SGDLS and YYNGEE. The ends were cut back, 0 bases at V and 0 bases at J, with 12 bases in the middle. The CDR3 nucleotides are TGTGCCAGCAGCGTAGAGGCAGGAAGCATGAACACTGAAGCTTTCTTT. Its protein is CASSVEAGSMNTEAFF. The full variable domain, with the rest looked up from reference TRBV9 and TRBJ1-1, is DSGVTQTPKHLITATGQRVTLRCSPRSGDLSVYWYQQSLDQGLQFLIQYYNGEERAKGNILERFSAQQFPDLHSELNLSSLELGDSALYFCASSVEAGSMNTEAFFGQGTRLTVV.

This clone was picked up one time. The chain links TRBV11-2 to TRBJ2-1; no definite D call. CDR3 size: 13 residues. Trimming shortened V by 0 bases and J by 1 base, and 1 base separated the two germline ends. Germline CDR1 is SGHAT and CDR2 is FQNNGV. In nucleotides, the CDR3 is TGTGCCAGCAGCTTAGATTCCTACAATGAGCAGTTCTTC. Translating gives CASSLDSYNEQFF.

This clone is a singleton in its sample. The chain carries TRBV6-1 and TRBJ2-5; 7 nucleotides line up with TRBD1. Trimming took 4 bases from V and 5 from J; bases not matched to a gene: 7. The CDR3 is 14 residues long. Germline values: CDR1 MNHNS, CDR2 SASEGT. CDR3 bases: TGTGCCAGCAGTGGCCACAGGGGAATGGAGACCCAGTACTTC. This translates into CASSGHRGMETQYF.

CDR3 in amino acids: CASSQDKGSYEQYF. The CDR3, as DNA: TGCGCCAGCAGCCAAGATAAGGGATCCTACGAGCAGTACTTC. The chain recombines TRBV4-1 with TRBJ2-7; D is ambiguous. The CDR3 is made up of 14 amino acids. With 0 bases removed from V and 1 base from J, the gap between germline ends came to 7 bases. Germline V gene lookup returns CDR1 MGHRA and CDR2 YSYEKL.

V usage is TRBV27 and J usage is TRBJ2-3; 7 nucleotides line up with TRBD1. The CDR3 sequence is 21 residues long. CDR1 and CDR2 from the germline V gene are MNHEY and SMNVEV (reference sequence). V lost 6 bases and J lost 2; bases outside the gene matches: 26. The CDR3 DNA reads as TGTGCCAGCAGCTCAGACCGACCGGGACAGACTTTAAAGGGGTACACAGATACGCAGTATTTT. Its protein is CASSSDRPGQTLKGYTDTQYF.

This chain links TRBV7-6 with TRBJ2-7; 7 bases map to TRBD1. The CDR3 is 15 amino acids. J was trimmed by 4 bases and V by 2 bases; bases with no gene match: 8. Germline lookup yields CDR1 SGHVS and CDR2 FNYEAQ. The CDR3, as DNA: TGTGCCAGCAGCTTAAGAGGGGGCGCGATGTACGAGCAGTACTTC. It is translated as CASSLRGGAMYEQYF.

J is TRBJ2-7 and V is TRBV18; no clear D gene. The CDR3 runs 14 residues. Germline CDR1 and CDR2: KGHSH and LQKENI. V gave up 1 base and J gave up 3 bases, with 10 bases separating them. CDR3 protein: CASSPRLSGYEQYF. CDR3 bases: TGTGCCAGCTCACCACGCCTATCCGGCTACGAGCAGTACTTC.

The V gene is TRBV10-3, the J gene TRBJ2-1; 11 bases match TRBD2. The germline gives CDR1 ENHRY, CDR2 SYGVKD. The CDR3 sequence is 16 residues long. The trim removed 3 bases at V and 8 bases at J, leaving 9 bases unmatched. The CDR3 region is CAISERLAGGRDEQFF. CDR3 nucleotides: TGTGCCATCAGTGAAAGGCTAGCGGGAGGAAGGGATGAGCAGTTCTTC.

This clone was seen only once. The genes are TRBV28 and TRBJ2-7; 11 positions match TRBD2. This CDR3 is 16 amino acids long. Trimming took 3 bases from V and 0 from J; bases not matched to a gene: 4. Germline CDR1 and CDR2: MDHEN and SYDVKM. CDR3 protein: CASSLTSGMSSYEQYF. As DNA, the CDR3 is TGTGCCAGCAGTTTGACTAGCGGGATGAGCTCCTACGAGCAGTACTTC.

Turning to this clone: Compared with germline, one end of the junction differs, possibly owing to a read error. The genes are TRBV7-7 and TRBJ2-5, with 7 bases aligning to TRBD2. There are 15 residues in the CDR3. Germline assignment: CDR1 SSHAT and CDR2 FNYEAQ (reference sequence). CDR3 residues: CASSLGGSGSETQYF. The CDR3, as DNA: TGTGCTAGCAGCTTAGGTGGTAGCGGGTCAGAGACCCAGTACTTC. Full variable domain (remainder filled in from reference TRBV7-7 and TRBJ2-5): GAGVSQSPRYKVTKRGQDVTLRCDPISSHATLYWYQQALGQGPEFLTYFNYEAQPDKSGLPSDRFSAERPEGSISTLTIQRTEQRDSAMYRCASSLGGSGSETQYFGPGTRLLVL.

This clone appeared a single time. The CDR3, as DNA: TGTGCCAGCAGCCCCACTAGCGGGAGGGCCGGGGGAGAGACCCAGTACTTC. Translated: CASSPTSGRAGGETQYF. The chain recombines TRBV7-9 with TRBJ2-5; 13 bases fit TRBD2. V lost 5 bases, J lost 4 bases, and 10 bases stayed unmatched. CDR3 length equals 17 residues. Germline assignment: CDR1 SEHNR and CDR2 FQNEAQ (reference sequence).

This clone was seen just once. The chain recombines TRBV15 with TRBJ2-7, with D perhaps given as TRBD1 or TRBD2 (5 bases each). Trimming shortened V by 4 bases and J by 13 bases, and 17 bases separated the two germline ends. Germline values: CDR1 LNHNV, CDR2 YYDKDF (reference sequence). The CDR3 runs to 12 residues. The DNA of the CDR3 is TGTGCCACCAGCACCTCAAGCGGCAGGGTCTACTTC. It codes for CATSTSSGRVYF.

As to this clone: Distinct nucleotide sequences in the sample also encode this CDR3. The rearrangement links TRBV5-1 to TRBJ2-7; D remains ambiguous. The CDR3 totals 14 residues. CDR1 is SGHRS and CDR2 is YFSETQ in the germline V gene. V was clipped by 4 bases and J by 0 bases, with 11 bases between them. CDR3 in amino acids: CASSPDTDSYEQYF. The CDR3 DNA reads TGCGCCAGCAGCCCAGACACTGACTCCTACGAGCAGTACTTC.

The chain employs TRBV7-9 and TRBJ2-7, with 9 bases fitting TRBD1. Germline V gives CDR1 SEHNR, CDR2 FQNEAQ (reference sequence). Trimming removed 4 bases from V and 3 bases from J; junction bases left unmatched: 7. The CDR3 is made up of 15 amino acids. CDR3 in amino acids: CASSSTGGGGYEQYF. In DNA, the CDR3 is TGTGCCAGCAGCTCGACAGGGGGAGGAGGCTACGAGCAGTACTTC.

The chain joins TRBV7-2 to TRBJ2-1, with D unclear. The V and J ends lost 0 bases and 9 bases respectively, with 9 bases between them. The CDR3 sequence is 13 residues long. Germline lookup yields CDR1 SGHTA and CDR2 FQGNSA. In DNA form, the CDR3 reads TGTGCCAGCAGCTTAGCGTATCGCAGTGAGCAGTTCTTC. It specifies CASSLAYRSEQFF.

This clone was counted once. The V and J genes are TRBV7-8 and TRBJ1-1; TRBD1 might be the D (5 bases). The CDR3 extends over 14 amino acids. V lost 3 bases and J 5 bases, leaving 13 bases between the germline ends. From germline, CDR1 is SGHVS and CDR2 FQNEAQ. The CDR3 reads CASSLGPVGTEAFF. For the CDR3, the DNA is TGTGCCAGCAGCTTGGGACCGGTGGGGACTGAAGCTTTCTTT.

This chain uses TRBV5-6 with TRBJ2-2, with no clear D. Germline values: CDR1 SGHDT, CDR2 YYEEEE. V was cut by 4 bases and J by 0 bases, with 10 bases left in between. CDR3 length: 15 residues. The CDR3 DNA is TGTGCCAGCAGCCCCTGGTATTCGAACACCGGGGAGCTGTTTTTT. This encodes CASSPWYSNTGELFF.

The genes are TRBV28 and TRBJ2-3; TRBD1 might be the D (6 bases). From germline, CDR1 is MDHEN and CDR2 SYDVKM. Trimming removed 4 bases at V and 3 bases at J, with 8 bases between. The CDR3 is made up of 13 amino acids. CDR3 sequence (DNA): TGTGCCAGCAGTTCTACAGGGACAGATACGCAGTATTTT. Translated, it gives CASSSTGTDTQYF. The entire variable domain, with the rest obtained from reference TRBV28 and TRBJ2-3, is as follows: DVKVTQSSRYLVKRTGEKVFLECVQDMDHENMFWYRQDPGLGLRLIYFSYDVKMKEKGDIPEGYSVSREKKERFSLILESASTNQTSMYLCASSSTGTDTQYFGPGTRLTVL.

This chain joins TRBV7-2 and TRBJ2-7; D unresolved. The V end was cut by 5 bases, the J end by 3 bases, with 8 bases between. Germline lookup yields CDR1 SGHTA and CDR2 FQGNSA. This CDR3 is 12 amino acids long. The CDR3 nucleotides read TGTGCCAGCAGCCTCTTGAACTACGAGCAGTACTTC. Encoded protein: CASSLLNYEQYF.

The chain joins TRBV4-2 to TRBJ2-1; 7 bases are a match to TRBD2. This CDR3 spans 17 amino acids. Per germline, CDR1 LGHNA and CDR2 YNFKEQ. V trimming: 0 bases; J trimming: 0 bases; junction bases outside the gene matches: 5. Here the CDR3 DNA reads TGTGCCAGCAGCCAAGAAGAGGGCGGGAGCTCCTACAATGAGCAGTTCTTC. Translating it yields CASSQEEGGSSYNEQFF.

V gene TRBV19 combines with J gene TRBJ1-1; D may be TRBD1 (5 bases). Between the trimmed V and J ends, which lost 7 bases and 1 base, there was a span of 10 bases. CDR3 length: 13 residues. Germline V gene data show CDR1 as LNHDA and CDR2 as SQIVND (reference sequence). In DNA, the CDR3 is TGTGCCAGTATAGGGGTTGGGAACACTGAAGCTTTCTTT. Encoded protein: CASIGVGNTEAFF.

Notes on this clone: Other DNA sequences in this sample translate to the same CDR3. This chain uses TRBV18 with TRBJ2-2, with D hard to call. Trimming shortened V by 0 bases and J by 5 bases, and 1 base separated the two germline ends. Germline-derived CDR1 and CDR2 are KGHSH and LQKENI. This CDR3 comprises 12 residues. CDR3 protein: CASSPPTGELFF. CDR3 DNA: TGTGCCAGCTCACCACCGACCGGGGAGCTGTTTTTT.

J is TRBJ2-7 and V is TRBV12-1; no check of the table's D call, TRBD2, against the DNA was made. TRBV12-1 is a known pseudogene. This CDR3 spans 14 amino acids. The CDR3 loop is CASSSRSGSYEQYF. In DNA form, the CDR3 reads TGTGCCAGCAGCTCCCGGAGCGGCTCCTACGAGCAGTACTTC.

The genes are TRBV5-4 and TRBJ1-6, with D maybe TRBD1 (6 bases). Germline V gene sequence: CDR1 SGHNT, CDR2 YYREEE (reference sequence). V lost 6 bases to trimming and J lost 4 bases, with 14 bases between them. There are 15 residues in the CDR3. CDR3 DNA: TGTGCCAGCACTCAAGGGACAAATTATAATTCACCCCTCCACTTT. This translates into CASTQGTNYNSPLHF.

V is TRBV7-2 and J is TRBJ1-3, with a weak D call TRBD1 (6 bases). The CDR3 runs to 17 residues. V was cut by 5 bases and J by 4 bases, with 21 bases left in between. The V gene's germline CDR1 is SGHTA and CDR2 FQGNSA. The CDR3, as DNA: TGTGCCAGCAGCCCCGCCGCCCCGGGGGCGGGAGGAAACACCATATATTTT. Its protein is CASSPAAPGAGGNTIYF.

The V gene is TRBV4-1, the J gene TRBJ1-2; maybe TRBD1 (5 bases). Trimming left V 0 bases short and J 6 bases short, with 14 bases between. CDR3 length: 15 amino acids. Germline V lookup: CDR1 MGHRA, CDR2 YSYEKL. The CDR3 here is CASSQDQGPWDGYTF. The CDR3 DNA sequence: TGCGCCAGCAGCCAAGATCAGGGCCCCTGGGATGGCTACACCTTC.

The chain has TRBV6-6 and TRBJ1-1, with D hard to call. CDR1 is MNHNY, CDR2 SVGAGI, per germline (reference sequence). CDR3 length: 14 residues. Trimming removed 6 bases from V and 4 bases from J, with 15 bases in between. This CDR3 is CASRRADPGTEAFF. The CDR3 DNA reads as TGTGCCAGCAGGAGAGCGGACCCAGGCACTGAAGCTTTCTTT.